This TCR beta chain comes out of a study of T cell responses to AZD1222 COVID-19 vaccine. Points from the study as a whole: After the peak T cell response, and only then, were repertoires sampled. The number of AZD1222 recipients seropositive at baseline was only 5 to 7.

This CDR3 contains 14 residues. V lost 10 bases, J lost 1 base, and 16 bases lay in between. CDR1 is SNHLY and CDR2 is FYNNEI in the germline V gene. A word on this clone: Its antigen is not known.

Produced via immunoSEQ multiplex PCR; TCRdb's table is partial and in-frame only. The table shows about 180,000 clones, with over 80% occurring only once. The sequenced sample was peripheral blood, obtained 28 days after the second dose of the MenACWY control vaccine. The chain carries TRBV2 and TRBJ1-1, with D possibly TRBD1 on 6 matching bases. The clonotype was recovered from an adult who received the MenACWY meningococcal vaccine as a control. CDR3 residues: CAIERGAANTEAFF. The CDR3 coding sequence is TGTGCCATCGAGCGGGGGGCAGCGAACACTGAAGCTTTCTTT.